The clone carrying this T cell receptor (beta chain) was observed at least ten times. V gave up 6 bases and J gave up 0 bases; unmatched junction bases: 7. This CDR3 has 15 residues. The data originate from a study of human T cells and chemical hapten exposure. Regarding time point: patch test 3, about 24 weeks after DPC sensitization. Treatment given: therapeutic diphenylcyclopropenone sensitization with weekly scalp DPC. TCRdb redid the calling of the RACE reads with MiXCR, one entry per CDR3 protein. The sample carries just over 70,000 distinct CDR3 sequences, approximately 12% recorded once. The receptor was isolated from a woman aged 50 to 60 with alopecia areata. Some clones in this sample may be carry-over from other donors' samples. Sequencing used whole blood, obtained in connection with sensitization to the hapten diphenylcyclopropenone (DPC). The genes are TRBV12-3 or TRBV12-4 and TRBJ1-1; 7 positions match TRBD1. The CDR3 here is CASSPPDRMNTEAFF. CDR3 nucleotides: TGTGCCAGCAGCCCTCCGGACAGGATGAACACTGAAGCTTTCTTT.